The 5 T cell receptor beta chains given below trace back to one sample, sequenced in a study of T cells in Graves' hyperthyroidism and ophthalmopathy. Amplification of TCR beta CDR3 regions used RNA as the template. TCR CDR3 regions were first amplified by RT-PCR with HTBI primers. Each CDR3 protein is one row after TCRdb ran MiXCR on the multiplex PCR reads. This sample carries 600,000 to 850,000 distinct CDR3 sequences, about 17% of them seen once, and the ten largest clones take about a sixth. The sample was blood. The receptors shown here come from a woman in her forties or fifties with Graves' hyperthyroidism that later progressed to Graves' ophthalmopathy.

CDR3 sequence reads: CSARVDDTQYF. In DNA, the CDR3 is TGCAGTGCTAGAGTCGATGATACGCAGTATTTT. V and J are TRBV20-1 and TRBJ2-3; D unclear. CDR3 length equals 11 residues. V was trimmed by 1 base and J by 6 bases, leaving 5 bases between them. Per the germline V gene, CDR1 is DFQATT and CDR2 is SNEGSKA (reference sequence).

Many counts were recorded for this clonotype. CDR3 nucleotide sequence: TGTGCCAGCTCACCAATGGGGTCCTACAATGAGCAGTTCTTC. Its translation: CASSPMGSYNEQFF. The rearrangement uses TRBV18 and TRBJ2-1; D unclear. Germline V CDR1 and CDR2: KGHSH, LQKENI. The CDR3 is 14 amino acids. V was cut by 2 bases and J by 1 base, with 6 bases left in between.

Many counts were recorded for this clonotype. The chain couples TRBV7-9 to TRBJ2-7; D gene uncertain. This CDR3 has 10 residues. The germline V gene encodes CDR1 SEHNR and CDR2 FQNEAQ (reference sequence). V was clipped by 8 bases and J by 6 bases, with 8 bases between them. CDR3 protein: CASGPSEQYF. In DNA form, the CDR3 reads TGTGCCAGCGGTCCCTCCGAGCAGTACTTC.

The gene calls are TRBV27 and TRBJ1-5, with D possibly being TRBD1 (5 bases). Trimming shortened V by 8 bases and J by 5 bases, and 19 bases separated the two germline ends. The germline V gene has CDR1 MNHEY and CDR2 SMNVEV (reference sequence). The CDR3 length is 15 residues. Written as DNA, the CDR3 is TGTGCCAGCGCCCCCGCCGGGGGAGCTTATCAGCCCCAGCATTTT. It codes for CASAPAGGAYQPQHF.

The chain recombines TRBV2 with TRBJ1-5; D is ambiguous. The V end lost 2 bases, the J end lost 5 bases, and 19 bases lay between the germline ends. The CDR3 is 17 amino acids. Per germline, CDR1 SNHLY and CDR2 FYNNEI. CDR3 residues: CASSEYPHELLDQPQHF. CDR3 bases: TGTGCCAGCAGTGAATACCCCCACGAATTACTGGATCAGCCCCAGCATTTT.